This T cell receptor (beta chain) was sequenced for a study of T-cell memory formation after mild COVID-19. In the study overall: In these data, TCR clusters were largely donor specific. General study results and limits: Mainly in CM and EM were contracting CD4+ clones; CD8+ were in EMRA. Day 15 to 85 contracting clones showed balanced CD4/CD8; later expanders leaned CD4+. Detection of some responders pre-infection suggested pre-existing cross-reactive memory T cells participated.

TCRdb redid the calling of the 5' RACE reads with MiXCR, one entry per CDR3 protein. In the table there are 160,000 or so distinct CDR3 sequences, roughly 30% of which are singletons. CDR1 and CDR2 from the germline V gene are SGHAT and FQDESV (reference sequence). This CDR3 is 14 amino acids long. With 1 base removed from V and 4 bases from J, the gap between germline ends came to 7 bases. With regard to this clonotype: What it binds is not known.

The sequence came from an adult woman who had mild COVID-19 (a few samples of this study predate the infection). Cell type and time point are not known. Sequencing was carried out using PBMCs or a T cell subset sorted from them (not recorded which). The chain has TRBV11-1 and TRBJ2-2; D is unresolved. CDR3 nucleotides: TGTGCCAGCAGCTTAGGCATTTCCACCGGGGAGCTGTTTTTT. This translates into CASSLGISTGELFF.